This entry concerns a single T cell receptor beta chain. Sample-barcoded 5' priming and a J-beta primer mix drove a second PCR of about 6 to 12 cycles. TCRdb processed the 5' RACE reads anew with MiXCR; each CDR3 protein has one entry. This sample has some 850,000 distinct CDR3 sequences, with roughly 25% found just once. The CDR3 contains 15 residues. The V gene lost 3 bases and the J gene lost 0 bases, with 13 bases spanning the gap. Per germline, CDR1 DFQATT and CDR2 SNEGSKA (reference sequence). This sample is drawn from a study of blood T cells in healthy people across ages. The same data also went into a second study, on T cells of mothers and their children. From that study: Thymic selection molds TCR recombination output in much the same way for related pairs as for unrelated pairs.

The specimen sequenced was blood. The gene calls are TRBV20-1 and TRBJ2-3; a possible D gene is TRBD2 (7 bases). The clonotype originates from a boy between 5 and 17 years old in good health. In nucleotides, the CDR3 is TGCAGTGCTAGTTGGGGGGGCTCTAGCACAGATACGCAGTATTTT. It translates to CSASWGGSSTDTQYF.